These T cell receptor beta chains were read from a single sample in a study of cytomegalovirus exposure and HLA in healthy donors. The repertoire was sequenced with immunoSEQ multiplex PCR; TCRdb's copy has only in-frame clones and lacks some. The table shows approximately 210,000 clones, with roughly 82% occurring only once. The sample taken for sequencing was PBMCs. These receptors were collected from a man in his forties in good health and CMV-seropositive. Both conserved end residues are part of each CDR3. D genes are given only for firm matches. Rows give clone size only sometimes, using once, few, many, or a class for an expanded clone.

V	J	D	size	CDR3	DNA
TRBV9	TRBJ1-2	TRBD1	.	CASSPAGGAFYGYTF	TGTGCCAGCAGCCCGGCAGGGGGCGCGTTCTATGGCTACACCTTC
TRBV5-1	TRBJ1-1	.	.	CANLTEENTEAFF	TGCGCCAACCTGACAGAGGAGAACACTGAAGCTTTCTTT
TRBV11-3	TRBJ1-1	.	.	CASSLGWPVTEAFF	TGTGCCAGCAGCTTAGGGTGGCCCGTCACTGAAGCTTTCTTT
TRBV5-1	TRBJ2-7	TRBD2	.	CASSPETSGSYEQYF	TGCGCCAGCAGCCCAGAGACTAGCGGGAGTTACGAGCAGTACTTC
TRBV11-2	TRBJ2-1	TRBD2	.	CASSTGLANEQFF	TGTGCCAGCAGCACGGGACTAGCGAATGAGCAGTTCTTC
TRBV5-8	TRBJ2-5	TRBD2	.	CASSSGLADPQVETQYF	TGTGCCAGCAGCTCCGGACTAGCGGATCCTCAGGTAGAGACCCAGTACTTC
TRBV2	TRBJ1-5	TRBD1	.	CASSELGTGNQPQHF	TGTGCCAGCAGTGAACTAGGGACAGGCAATCAGCCCCAGCATTTT
TRBV6-5	TRBJ2-3	.	.	CASTRPGGGTDTQYF	TGTGCCAGCACGCGGCCCGGAGGAGGCACAGATACGCAGTATTTT
TRBV5-1	TRBJ1-4	.	.	CASSLFGAGANEKLFF	TGCGCCAGCAGCTTGTTTGGGGCTGGGGCGAATGAAAAACTGTTTTTT
TRBV4-1	TRBJ2-7	TRBD1	.	CASSQVLGRDSIYEQYF	TGCGCCAGCAGCCAAGTGTTAGGTCGGGACAGCATATACGAGCAGTACTTC
TRBV5-4	TRBJ2-1	TRBD2	.	CASSFTFPNSGSINEQFF	TGTGCCAGCAGCTTTACATTCCCAAATAGCGGGAGTATTAATGAGCAGTTCTTC
TRBV29-1	TRBJ2-7	TRBD2	.	CSALLASYEQYF	TGCAGCGCGTTACTAGCGTCGTACGAGCAGTACTTC
TRBV6-1	TRBJ1-1	TRBD1	.	CASSDSRYRGLMNTEAFF	TGTGCCAGCAGTGATTCCAGGTACAGGGGCCTTATGAACACTGAAGCTTTCTTT
TRBV29-1	TRBJ1-2	TRBD1	few	CSDLQGADGYTF	TGCAGCGACCTACAGGGGGCTGATGGCTACACCTTC
TRBV5-4	TRBJ2-7	TRBD2	.	CASSRSGRANEQYF	TGTGCCAGCAGTCGTAGCGGGAGGGCCAACGAGCAGTACTTC
TRBV5-8	TRBJ2-1	.	.	CARWRGLSYNEQFF	TGTGCCAGGTGGCGGGGGCTCTCCTACAATGAGCAGTTCTTC
TRBV10-1	TRBJ1-1	.	.	CASRRDGGMGEAFF	TGCGCCAGCAGGAGAGACGGAGGGATGGGTGAAGCTTTCTTT
TRBV7-9	TRBJ2-1	.	few	CASSLVESSYNEQFF	TGTGCCAGCAGCTTAGTGGAGAGCTCCTACAATGAGCAGTTCTTC
TRBV5-1	TRBJ2-1	TRBD2	.	CASSLGTSGGANEQFF	TGCGCCAGCAGCTTGGGGACTAGCGGGGGGGCCAATGAGCAGTTCTTC
TRBV2	TRBJ2-2	.	few	CASSESTGPGELFF	TGTGCCAGCAGTGAAAGTACAGGGCCCGGGGAGCTGTTTTTT
TRBV7-9	TRBJ1-1	.	.	CASSRLNTEAFF	TGTGCCAGCAGTCGTTTGAACACTGAAGCTTTCTTT
TRBV7-3	TRBJ1-1	TRBD1	.	CASGTGQMNTEAFF	TGTGCCAGCGGAACGGGACAGATGAACACTGAAGCTTTCTTT
TRBV9	TRBJ1-6	TRBD1	few	CASSLGQGNSPLHF	TGTGCCAGCAGCCTCGGACAGGGGAATTCACCCCTCCACTTT
TRBV10-3	TRBJ1-1	.	.	CAISPQVNTEAFF	TGTGCCATCAGTCCACAGGTGAACACTGAAGCTTTCTTT
TRBV29-1	TRBJ2-2	.	.	CSVTGTTGELFF	TGCAGCGTTACAGGGACCACCGGGGAGCTGTTTTTT
TRBV5-1	TRBJ2-2	.	.	CASSLSGVNTGELFF	TGCGCCAGCAGCTTGTCGGGAGTGAATACCGGGGAGCTGTTTTTT
TRBV5-1	TRBJ2-1	.	.	CASSLVLENNEQFF	TGCGCCAGCAGTTTGGTTCTAGAAAATAATGAGCAGTTCTTC
TRBV2	TRBJ2-2	.	.	CASSYRVNTGELFF	TGTGCCAGCAGTTACAGGGTGAACACCGGGGAGCTGTTTTTT
TRBV7-8	TRBJ1-1	.	.	CASSVRSRTEAFF	TGTGCCAGCAGCGTTCGGTCGAGAACTGAAGCTTTCTTT
TRBV6-1	TRBJ1-5	.	.	CASSVPDSFNNQPQHF	TGTGCCAGCAGTGTCCCGGACAGCTTCAATAATCAGCCCCAGCATTTT
TRBV30	TRBJ1-1	.	.	CAWRGTQNTEAFF	TGTGCCTGGAGAGGGACACAGAACACTGAAGCTTTCTTT
TRBV2	TRBJ2-6	TRBD2	.	CASRDILRTSGAFNGANVLTF	TGTGCCAGCAGGGACATACTCCGGACTAGCGGGGCCTTTAATGGGGCCAACGTCCTGACTTTC
TRBV15	TRBJ1-5	.	.	CATSPGGVQPQHF	TGTGCCACCAGCCCGGGGGGGGTTCAGCCCCAGCATTTT
TRBV4-1	TRBJ2-7	TRBD2	few	CASSQGLAGVYEQYF	TGCGCCAGCAGCCAAGGACTAGCGGGAGTATACGAGCAGTACTTC
TRBV7-3	TRBJ2-2	TRBD2	few	CASSPRGSGRGTGELFF	TGTGCCAGCAGCCCCCGGGGTAGCGGGAGAGGAACCGGGGAGCTGTTTTTT
TRBV6-5	TRBJ1-5	TRBD1	.	CASSRTGGSNQPQHF	TGTGCCAGCAGTAGGACAGGGGGGAGCAATCAGCCCCAGCATTTT
TRBV4-1	TRBJ2-3	TRBD2	.	CASSPGTTTDTQYF	TGCGCCAGCAGCCCCGGGACTACCACAGATACGCAGTATTTT
TRBV7-9	TRBJ1-3	.	.	CASTGRGGNTIYF	TGTGCCAGCACCGGTAGGGGTGGAAACACCATATATTTT
TRBV6-1	TRBJ1-4	TRBD1	.	CASIYRGLEEKLFF	TGTGCCAGCATTTACAGGGGGTTGGAGGAAAAACTGTTTTTT
TRBV30	TRBJ1-2	.	.	CAWQPLDRTNYGYTF	TGTGCCTGGCAACCCCTTGACAGGACAAACTATGGCTACACCTTC
TRBV7-2	TRBJ2-7	.	.	CASSRQVRVEQYF	TGTGCCAGCAGCCGACAGGTGAGGGTTGAGCAGTACTTC
TRBV29-1	TRBJ2-2	.	.	CSVVRGADTGELFF	TGCAGCGTTGTACGGGGGGCCGACACCGGGGAGCTGTTTTTT